Listed below are T cell receptor beta chains from one sample, sequenced in a study of spatial heterogeneity in lung cancer. One entry per CDR3 protein, called by TCRdb with MiXCR from the 5' RACE reads. The sample contains 4,100 or so distinct CDR3 sequences, around 21% of which appear only once. Sequenced here: normal lung tissue next to the tumor, sampled at surgery. These TCRs come from a female donor with early-stage non-small cell lung cancer. Both conserved end residues are part of each CDR3. The order of the fields is D gene, clone size, J gene, V gene, CDR3 protein, CDR3 DNA. A D gene is named only where the DNA matches it firmly. The size of a clone is reported for some rows only, either as once, few or many, or as a class for expanded clones.

D gene: .
clone size: many
J gene: TRBJ1-6
V gene: TRBV7-8
CDR3 protein: CASSSGTGDNSPLHF
CDR3 DNA: TGTGCCAGCAGTTCGGGGACGGGCGACAATTCACCCCTCCACTTT

D gene: .
clone size: many
J gene: TRBJ2-3
V gene: TRBV7-3
CDR3 protein: CASSLQPTDTQYF
CDR3 DNA: TGTGCCAGCAGCCTCCAGCCCACAGATACGCAGTATTTT

D gene: .
clone size: medium-sized
J gene: TRBJ1-3
V gene: TRBV7-9
CDR3 protein: CASSLSNGFSGNTIYF
CDR3 DNA: TGTGCCAGCAGCTTAAGTAACGGCTTCTCTGGAAACACCATATATTTT

D gene: TRBD2
clone size: few
J gene: TRBJ2-3
V gene: TRBV23-1
CDR3 protein: CASSQEAGGPSPSTDTQYF
CDR3 DNA: TGCGCCAGCAGTCAAGAAGCGGGAGGGCCTAGCCCTAGCACAGATACGCAGTATTTT

D gene: .
clone size: .
J gene: TRBJ2-6
V gene: TRBV5-1
CDR3 protein: CASRNTNTKGFGANVLTF
CDR3 DNA: TGCGCCAGCCGCAACACCAATACCAAGGGCTTTGGGGCCAACGTCCTGACTTTC

D gene: TRBD2
clone size: .
J gene: TRBJ2-2
V gene: TRBV5-1
CDR3 protein: CASSPRTSTNTGELFF
CDR3 DNA: TGCGCCAGCAGCCCACGGACTAGTACGAACACCGGGGAGCTGTTTTTT

D gene: .
clone size: many
J gene: TRBJ2-1
V gene: TRBV28
CDR3 protein: CASSSRPEQFF
CDR3 DNA: TGTGCCAGCAGTTCGAGGCCTGAGCAGTTCTTC

D gene: .
clone size: .
J gene: TRBJ2-3
V gene: TRBV5-1
CDR3 protein: CASSAVTTSTDTQYF
CDR3 DNA: TGCGCCAGCAGCGCCGTGACAACCAGCACAGATACGCAGTATTTT

D gene: .
clone size: many
J gene: TRBJ2-5
V gene: TRBV9
CDR3 protein: CASSPSQGTETQYF
CDR3 DNA: TGTGCCAGCAGCCCATCCCAGGGGACGGAGACCCAGTACTTC

D gene: TRBD1
clone size: medium-sized
J gene: TRBJ1-1
V gene: TRBV6-5
CDR3 protein: CASSRPGGAGTEAFF
CDR3 DNA: TGTGCCAGCAGCCGACCAGGGGGCGCCGGAACTGAAGCTTTCTTT

D gene: TRBD2
clone size: medium-sized
J gene: TRBJ2-7
V gene: TRBV7-2
CDR3 protein: CASSQTSGGAYEQYF
CDR3 DNA: TGTGCCAGCAGCCAGACTAGCGGGGGAGCCTACGAGCAGTACTTC

D gene: TRBD2
clone size: many
J gene: TRBJ2-3
V gene: TRBV20-1
CDR3 protein: CSARDVGLAGGGDTQYF
CDR3 DNA: TGCAGTGCTAGAGACGTCGGACTAGCGGGAGGGGGAGATACGCAGTATTTT

D gene: .
clone size: medium-sized
J gene: TRBJ2-7
V gene: TRBV7-9
CDR3 protein: CASSPSGAYYEQYF
CDR3 DNA: TGTGCCAGCAGCCCTTCAGGGGCCTACTACGAGCAGTACTTC

D gene: .
clone size: medium-sized
J gene: TRBJ2-3
V gene: TRBV5-6
CDR3 protein: CASSFDRWGTDTQYF
CDR3 DNA: TGTGCCAGCAGCTTCGACCGGTGGGGCACAGATACGCAGTATTTT

D gene: .
clone size: .
J gene: TRBJ2-1
V gene: TRBV6-6
CDR3 protein: CASRYLTHNEQFF
CDR3 DNA: TGTGCCAGCAGGTACCTAACCCACAATGAGCAGTTCTTC

D gene: TRBD2
clone size: medium-sized
J gene: TRBJ2-3
V gene: TRBV2
CDR3 protein: CASMLTSGGADTQYF
CDR3 DNA: TGTGCCAGCATGCTAACTAGCGGGGGGGCAGATACGCAGTATTTT

D gene: .
clone size: many
J gene: TRBJ1-2
V gene: TRBV7-2
CDR3 protein: CASGAGPYGYTF
CDR3 DNA: TGTGCCAGCGGAGCAGGACCCTATGGCTACACCTTC

D gene: .
clone size: .
J gene: TRBJ2-7
V gene: TRBV12-3/TRBV12-4
CDR3 protein: CASSSDPVFGQYF
CDR3 DNA: TGTGCCAGCAGCTCCGACCCAGTGTTTGGGCAGTACTTC

D gene: .
clone size: many
J gene: TRBJ2-3
V gene: TRBV2
CDR3 protein: CASTRESDTQYF
CDR3 DNA: TGTGCCAGCACACGGGAGTCAGATACGCAGTATTTT

D gene: .
clone size: medium-sized
J gene: TRBJ1-1
V gene: TRBV29-1
CDR3 protein: CSVAVFTEAFF
CDR3 DNA: TGCAGCGTTGCAGTATTCACTGAAGCTTTCTTT

D gene: .
clone size: many
J gene: TRBJ2-2
V gene: TRBV7-9
CDR3 protein: CASSSPLAELFF
CDR3 DNA: TGTGCCAGCAGCTCACCTTTAGCGGAGCTGTTTTTT

D gene: TRBD1
clone size: medium-sized
J gene: TRBJ1-6
V gene: TRBV29-1
CDR3 protein: CSVRLGTVDSPLHF
CDR3 DNA: TGCAGCGTTAGGCTCGGGACAGTTGATTCACCCCTCCACTTT

D gene: .
clone size: many
J gene: TRBJ2-1
V gene: TRBV7-8
CDR3 protein: CASSLPGEFSEQFF
CDR3 DNA: TGTGCCAGCAGCTTGCCGGGAGAGTTTAGTGAGCAGTTCTTC

D gene: .
clone size: many
J gene: TRBJ1-6
V gene: TRBV28
CDR3 protein: CASSSETGYNSPLHF
CDR3 DNA: TGTGCCAGCAGTTCCGAGACAGGTTATAATTCACCCCTCCACTTT

D gene: .
clone size: few
J gene: TRBJ1-6
V gene: TRBV20-1
CDR3 protein: CSATGTLGNSPLHF
CDR3 DNA: TGCAGTGCAACCGGGACGCTGGGCAATTCACCCCTCCACTTT

D gene: TRBD2
clone size: .
J gene: TRBJ2-7
V gene: TRBV7-2
CDR3 protein: CASSFQLAGGRSYEQYF
CDR3 DNA: TGTGCCAGCAGCTTCCAACTAGCGGGAGGCCGCTCCTACGAGCAGTACTTC

D gene: TRBD1
clone size: medium-sized
J gene: TRBJ2-5
V gene: TRBV7-2
CDR3 protein: CASSYGTEETQYF
CDR3 DNA: TGTGCCAGCAGCTACGGGACAGAGGAGACCCAGTACTTC

D gene: .
clone size: .
J gene: TRBJ2-5
V gene: TRBV5-1
CDR3 protein: CASSSLAQETQYF
CDR3 DNA: TGCGCCAGCAGCTCTCTAGCCCAAGAGACCCAGTACTTC

D gene: .
clone size: medium-sized
J gene: TRBJ1-3
V gene: TRBV12-3/TRBV12-4
CDR3 protein: CASRRAGSGNTIYF
CDR3 DNA: TGTGCCAGCCGGAGGGCTGGGTCTGGAAACACCATATATTTT

D gene: .
clone size: many
J gene: TRBJ2-1
V gene: TRBV20-1
CDR3 protein: CSASFPVDNEQFF
CDR3 DNA: TGCAGTGCCTCCTTCCCCGTCGACAATGAGCAGTTCTTC

D gene: .
clone size: medium-sized
J gene: TRBJ2-7
V gene: TRBV4-3
CDR3 protein: CASSRELGYEQYF
CDR3 DNA: TGCGCCAGCAGCCGGGAGCTGGGGTACGAGCAGTACTTC

D gene: TRBD1
clone size: medium-sized
J gene: TRBJ2-5
V gene: TRBV7-6
CDR3 protein: CASELGQGGQETQYF
CDR3 DNA: TGTGCCAGCGAGCTAGGACAGGGGGGCCAAGAGACCCAGTACTTC

D gene: TRBD1
clone size: medium-sized
J gene: TRBJ1-1
V gene: TRBV7-6
CDR3 protein: CASSSEDRALGEAFF
CDR3 DNA: TGTGCCAGCAGCTCAGAGGACAGGGCTCTTGGGGAAGCTTTCTTT

D gene: .
clone size: medium-sized
J gene: TRBJ2-1
V gene: TRBV21-1
CDR3 protein: CASSKGGLGQLYNEQFF
CDR3 DNA: TGTGCCAGCAGCAAAGGTGGCCTAGGACAGCTCTACAATGAGCAGTTCTTC

D gene: TRBD1
clone size: .
J gene: TRBJ2-1
V gene: TRBV28
CDR3 protein: CASSLNLAGQGINEQFF
CDR3 DNA: TGTGCCAGCAGTTTAAACTTAGCCGGACAGGGGATTAATGAGCAGTTCTTC

D gene: TRBD1
clone size: medium-sized
J gene: TRBJ2-1
V gene: TRBV27
CDR3 protein: CASSGTGWVNEQFF
CDR3 DNA: TGTGCCAGCAGCGGGACAGGGTGGGTGAATGAGCAGTTCTTC

D gene: TRBD2
clone size: many
J gene: TRBJ2-7
V gene: TRBV12-3/TRBV12-4
CDR3 protein: CASSLERTLADSYEQYF
CDR3 DNA: TGTGCCAGCAGTTTAGAGAGGACACTAGCGGACTCCTACGAGCAGTACTTC

D gene: .
clone size: medium-sized
J gene: TRBJ2-5
V gene: TRBV28
CDR3 protein: CASSYPPPGVETQYF
CDR3 DNA: TGTGCCAGCAGTTACCCCCCACCGGGAGTGGAGACCCAGTACTTC

D gene: .
clone size: many
J gene: TRBJ2-3
V gene: TRBV6-6
CDR3 protein: CASSYRGSTDTQYF
CDR3 DNA: TGTGCCAGCAGTTACCGGGGGAGCACAGATACGCAGTATTTT

D gene: .
clone size: many
J gene: TRBJ2-2
V gene: TRBV7-3
CDR3 protein: CASSPGQNTGELFF
CDR3 DNA: TGTGCCAGCAGCCCTGGACAGAACACCGGGGAGCTGTTTTTT

D gene: .
clone size: .
J gene: TRBJ1-2
V gene: TRBV6-5
CDR3 protein: CASSYGQGANYGYTF
CDR3 DNA: TGTGCCAGCAGTTACGGGCAGGGAGCTAACTATGGCTACACCTTC

D gene: .
clone size: few
J gene: TRBJ2-6
V gene: TRBV11-2
CDR3 protein: CASSLAPLGAGANVLTF
CDR3 DNA: TGTGCCAGCAGCTTAGCCCCCCTGGGGGCTGGGGCCAACGTCCTGACTTTC

D gene: .
clone size: medium-sized
J gene: TRBJ2-7
V gene: TRBV7-2
CDR3 protein: CASSPGLTSSYEQYF
CDR3 DNA: TGTGCCAGCAGCCCCGGGTTGACTAGCTCCTACGAGCAGTACTTC

D gene: TRBD1
clone size: medium-sized
J gene: TRBJ1-1
V gene: TRBV25-1
CDR3 protein: CASSEWDSLLNTEAFF
CDR3 DNA: TGTGCCAGCAGTGAATGGGACAGCCTTTTGAACACTGAAGCTTTCTTT

D gene: .
clone size: medium-sized
J gene: TRBJ2-7
V gene: TRBV28
CDR3 protein: CASSLGREQYF
CDR3 DNA: TGTGCCAGCAGTTTAGGGCGCGAGCAGTACTTC

D gene: .
clone size: .
J gene: TRBJ2-7
V gene: TRBV20-1
CDR3 protein: CSARAGEYEQYF
CDR3 DNA: TGCAGTGCTAGAGCAGGGGAATACGAGCAGTACTTC

D gene: TRBD2
clone size: medium-sized
J gene: TRBJ2-1
V gene: TRBV4-3
CDR3 protein: CASSQPGLALFF
CDR3 DNA: TGCGCCAGCAGCCAACCGGGACTAGCCCTGTTCTTC

D gene: .
clone size: few
J gene: TRBJ1-3
V gene: TRBV18
CDR3 protein: CASSPSGNTIYF
CDR3 DNA: TGTGCCAGCTCACCTTCTGGAAACACCATATATTTT

D gene: .
clone size: medium-sized
J gene: TRBJ1-1
V gene: TRBV20-1
CDR3 protein: CSAKSGANTEAFF
CDR3 DNA: TGCAGTGCTAAATCGGGCGCGAACACTGAAGCTTTCTTT

D gene: .
clone size: medium-sized
J gene: TRBJ2-5
V gene: TRBV29-1
CDR3 protein: CSVSPGLYQETQYF
CDR3 DNA: TGCAGCGTGTCGCCGGGATTGTACCAAGAGACCCAGTACTTC

D gene: .
clone size: .
J gene: TRBJ2-1
V gene: TRBV3-1
CDR3 protein: CASSPTGPPFNEQFF
CDR3 DNA: TGTGCCAGCAGCCCGACCGGGCCCCCTTTTAATGAGCAGTTCTTC

D gene: TRBD2
clone size: medium-sized
J gene: TRBJ2-1
V gene: TRBV3-1
CDR3 protein: CASSPRLAGAGAEQFF
CDR3 DNA: TGTGCCAGCAGCCCTCGACTAGCGGGGGCAGGGGCCGAGCAGTTCTTC

D gene: TRBD1
clone size: .
J gene: TRBJ1-4
V gene: TRBV11-2
CDR3 protein: CASSPRDRVNEKLFF
CDR3 DNA: TGTGCCAGCAGCCCCCGAGACAGGGTTAATGAAAAACTGTTTTTT